This T cell receptor (beta chain) was sequenced in a study of blood T cell repertoires in COVID-19. Across the study: Samples taken during acute and convalescent COVID-19 were collected in the United States, Italy and Spain. PBMCs, B-cell-depleted T cells, or T cells provided the cDNA or gDNA that made up the material.

TCRdb's copy holds only in-frame clones and misses some; the assay was immunoSEQ multiplex PCR. This table holds about 62,000 clones, less than 80% found once. The CDR3 runs 13 residues. V was cut by 3 bases and J by 7 bases, with 7 bases left in between. CDR1 and CDR2 from the germline V gene are LNHDA and SQIVND (reference sequence). The material sequenced was peripheral blood. The receptor was derived from a man in his fifties or sixties with acute or convalescent COVID-19. This chain connects TRBV19 to TRBJ1-6; D gene unclear. CDR3 bases: TGTGCCAGTAGTATCAACTTAAATTCACCCCTCCACTTT. Translation gives CASSINLNSPLHF.